A selection of T cell receptor beta chains follows, all from one sample in a study of blood T cell repertoires in COVID-19. The method was immunoSEQ multiplex PCR; TCRdb's version includes in-frame clones alone and lacks a portion of them. This table holds around 450,000 clones, less than 95% found once. The source material was PBMCs or T cells enriched from blood (not recorded which). The receptors originated from a man in his late teens or twenties who had recovered from COVID-19. Both conserved end residues are part of each CDR3. The order of the fields is J gene, clone size, V gene, D gene, CDR3 protein, CDR3 DNA. D genes are given only for firm matches. Only part of the rows carry a size: once, few, many, or a class if the clone is expanded.

J gene: TRBJ1-1; clone size: NA; V gene: TRBV7-2; D gene: TRBD1; CDR3 protein: CASSLVVWTGVTEAFF; CDR3 DNA: TGTGCCAGCAGCTTAGTCGTTTGGACAGGGGTCACTGAAGCTTTCTTT
J gene: TRBJ2-1; clone size: few; V gene: TRBV18; D gene: TRBD1; CDR3 protein: CASSGDREYNEQFF; CDR3 DNA: TGTGCCAGCTCGGGGGACAGGGAATACAATGAGCAGTTCTTC
J gene: TRBJ1-1; clone size: NA; V gene: TRBV10-3; D gene: NA; CDR3 protein: CAISDVPGQMNTEAFF; CDR3 DNA: TGTGCCATCAGTGACGTCCCTGGACAAATGAACACTGAAGCTTTCTTT
J gene: TRBJ1-5; clone size: NA; V gene: TRBV10-3; D gene: NA; CDR3 protein: CATAGVSPDNQPQHF; CDR3 DNA: TGTGCCACCGCTGGAGTGTCGCCGGACAATCAGCCCCAGCATTTT
J gene: TRBJ1-1; clone size: NA; V gene: TRBV18; D gene: NA; CDR3 protein: CASSPTGFMNTEAFF; CDR3 DNA: TGTGCCAGCTCACCAACAGGATTCATGAACACTGAAGCTTTCTTT
J gene: TRBJ2-5; clone size: NA; V gene: TRBV7-7; D gene: TRBD1; CDR3 protein: CASTSGTGVQETQYF; CDR3 DNA: TGTGCCAGCACCTCCGGGACAGGGGTTCAAGAGACCCAGTACTTC
J gene: TRBJ2-7; clone size: NA; V gene: TRBV4-1; D gene: NA; CDR3 protein: CASSQDIGREKSDEQYF; CDR3 DNA: TGCGCCAGCAGCCAAGATATTGGACGGGAGAAGTCTGACGAGCAGTACTTC
J gene: TRBJ2-2; clone size: NA; V gene: TRBV11-2; D gene: NA; CDR3 protein: CASSLAGRANTGELFF; CDR3 DNA: TGTGCCAGCAGCTTAGCTGGGCGGGCGAACACCGGGGAGCTGTTTTTT
J gene: TRBJ1-2; clone size: NA; V gene: TRBV27; D gene: NA; CDR3 protein: CASSLRGPNYGYTF; CDR3 DNA: TGTGCCAGCAGTTTAAGGGGTCCCAACTATGGCTACACCTTC
J gene: TRBJ2-1; clone size: once; V gene: TRBV7-9; D gene: NA; CDR3 protein: CASTGAGYVHEQFF; CDR3 DNA: TGTGCCAGCACTGGGGCAGGGTATGTCCATGAGCAGTTCTTC
J gene: TRBJ1-3; clone size: NA; V gene: TRBV6-5; D gene: NA; CDR3 protein: CASRSADTIYF; CDR3 DNA: TGTGCCAGCAGAAGTGCAGACACCATATATTTT
J gene: TRBJ1-2; clone size: NA; V gene: TRBV4-1; D gene: NA; CDR3 protein: CASSQSRKDGYTF; CDR3 DNA: TGCGCCAGCAGCCAATCCAGGAAGGATGGCTACACCTTC
J gene: TRBJ2-3; clone size: NA; V gene: TRBV9; D gene: NA; CDR3 protein: CASSVEGSPDTQYF; CDR3 DNA: TGTGCCAGCAGCGTCGAGGGATCGCCAGATACGCAGTATTTT
J gene: TRBJ1-6; clone size: few; V gene: TRBV5-1; D gene: TRBD1; CDR3 protein: CASSLARDRGTYNSPLHF; CDR3 DNA: TGCGCCAGCAGCTTGGCCCGGGACAGGGGCACCTATAATTCACCCCTCCACTTT
J gene: TRBJ2-7; clone size: NA; V gene: TRBV7-2; D gene: TRBD2; CDR3 protein: CASSFPRTSGSTNYEQYF; CDR3 DNA: TGTGCCAGCAGCTTTCCTAGGACTAGCGGGAGTACAAACTACGAGCAGTACTTC
J gene: TRBJ1-3; clone size: NA; V gene: TRBV6-5; D gene: TRBD1; CDR3 protein: CASRARGYGNTIYF; CDR3 DNA: TGTGCCAGCAGAGCCAGGGGGTATGGAAACACCATATATTTT
J gene: TRBJ1-2; clone size: NA; V gene: TRBV14; D gene: TRBD1; CDR3 protein: CASSQDSRTGHGYTF; CDR3 DNA: TGTGCCAGCAGCCAAGATTCTCGGACAGGGCATGGCTACACCTTC
J gene: TRBJ1-1; clone size: NA; V gene: TRBV20-1; D gene: NA; CDR3 protein: CSAHGRAEAFF; CDR3 DNA: TGCAGTGCACACGGCAGGGCTGAAGCTTTCTTT
J gene: TRBJ2-5; clone size: NA; V gene: TRBV28; D gene: NA; CDR3 protein: CASRRETQYF; CDR3 DNA: TGTGCCAGCAGGCGGGAGACCCAGTACTTC
J gene: TRBJ2-2; clone size: NA; V gene: TRBV5-6; D gene: TRBD1; CDR3 protein: CASEGSDRGLTGELFF; CDR3 DNA: TGTGCCAGCGAAGGATCGGACAGGGGGTTAACCGGGGAGCTGTTTTTT
J gene: TRBJ2-1; clone size: NA; V gene: TRBV14; D gene: TRBD2; CDR3 protein: CASSHTSSGRLGNNEQFF; CDR3 DNA: TGTGCCAGCAGCCATACATCTAGCGGGCGCCTCGGTAACAATGAGCAGTTCTTC
J gene: TRBJ2-5; clone size: NA; V gene: TRBV5-1; D gene: TRBD1; CDR3 protein: CASSRDRAETQYF; CDR3 DNA: TGCGCCAGCAGCCGGGACAGGGCAGAGACCCAGTACTTC
J gene: TRBJ2-7; clone size: NA; V gene: TRBV10-3; D gene: NA; CDR3 protein: CATGAPTEGVVQYF; CDR3 DNA: TGTGCCACAGGAGCACCGACCGAGGGGGTGGTGCAGTACTTC
J gene: TRBJ1-1; clone size: NA; V gene: TRBV12-5; D gene: NA; CDR3 protein: CASGLSGWAEAFF; CDR3 DNA: TGTGCTAGTGGTTTGTCAGGATGGGCTGAAGCTTTCTTT
J gene: TRBJ2-2; clone size: NA; V gene: TRBV5-1; D gene: NA; CDR3 protein: CASSPRKTGELFF; CDR3 DNA: TGCGCCAGCAGCCCCCGTAAAACCGGGGAGCTGTTTTTT
J gene: TRBJ2-7; clone size: NA; V gene: TRBV27; D gene: NA; CDR3 protein: CASSERQYYEQYF; CDR3 DNA: TGTGCCAGCAGTGAGCGACAGTACTACGAGCAGTACTTC